These 31 T cell receptor beta chains share one sample of origin, sequenced in a study of blood T cell repertoires in COVID-19 (dated by TCRdb to 2020 to 2021). Library generation was performed with the immunoSEQ multiplex PCR assay. This immuneACCESS table, as held by TCRdb, lists in-frame sequences with V and J called but not all clones. Of the missing ones, under half trace to an unresolved V gene in checked studies; the others have no known cause. The sample contains 150,000 to 200,000 clones, over 70% of them found a single time. Approximately 12% of the sample belongs to the ten largest clones. The sample comprised PBMCs or T cells enriched from blood (not recorded which). These receptor sequences come from a woman aged 60 to 75 who had recovered from COVID-19.

V and J are TRBV3-1 (or the pseudogene TRBV3-2) and TRBJ1-1, with TRBD1 matching over 10 bases. Germline CDR1 is LGHDT and CDR2 is YNNKEL (reference sequence). After removal of 3 bases from V and 4 bases from J, the junction contained 11 bases not matched to a gene. This CDR3 has 17 amino acids. CDR3: CASSHRQGARVGTEAFF. DNA of the CDR3: TGTGCCAGCAGCCACCGACAGGGGGCGCGTGTGGGCACTGAAGCTTTCTTT.

The chain is built from TRBV3-1 (or the pseudogene TRBV3-2) and TRBJ1-2; 8 bases map to TRBD1. The CDR3 loop spans 16 amino acids. Germline CDR1 is LGHDT and CDR2 is YNNKEL (reference sequence). The V segment lost 4 bases and the J segment 0 bases; nucleotides outside the gene matches: 7. The CDR3 spells CASSRGQGLANYGYTF. CDR3 nucleotide sequence: TGTGCCAGCAGCCGAGGACAGGGATTAGCTAACTATGGCTACACCTTC.

The chain has TRBV29-1 and TRBJ1-1; perhaps TRBD1 as D (5 bases). Germline V gene data show CDR1 as SQVTM and CDR2 as ANQGSEA. The CDR3 loop spans 13 amino acids. Trimming left V 7 bases short and J 4 bases short, with 16 bases between. The chain's CDR3 is CSADQGLGTEAFF. CDR3 bases: TGCAGCGCAGATCAGGGTCTGGGCACTGAAGCTTTCTTT.

V is TRBV4-1 and J is TRBJ1-2; no reliable D call. V lost 1 base, J lost 5 bases, and 14 bases lay in between. Germline V gene data show CDR1 as MGHRA and CDR2 as YSYEKL. The CDR3 is 15 amino acids. The chain's CDR3 is CASSQAHQGGYGYTF. Here the CDR3 DNA reads TGCGCCAGCAGCCAAGCGCACCAAGGCGGGTATGGCTACACCTTC.

The chain employs TRBV19 and TRBJ2-1; D gene ambiguous. Per germline, CDR1 LNHDA and CDR2 SQIVND (reference sequence). The CDR3 is 15 residues long. Trimming removed 5 bases from V and 9 bases from J, with 20 bases in between. In DNA, the CDR3 is TGTGCCAGTAGTGAACAGCCTCACCTTAGAACTGAGCAGTTCTTC. It encodes CASSEQPHLRTEQFF.

The gene calls are TRBV7-2 and TRBJ1-2, with 7 positions matching TRBD1. V was pared by 4 bases and J by 6 bases, with 8 bases of the junction left unmatched. The CDR3 runs 14 residues. The germline gives CDR1 SGHTA, CDR2 FQGNSA. CDR3 sequence: CASSYRAGGNGYTF. CDR3 in DNA: TGTGCCAGCAGCTATCGAGCAGGGGGGAATGGCTACACCTTC.

This clone has a single count. The rearrangement links TRBV3-1 (or the pseudogene TRBV3-2) to TRBJ1-4; 7 bases line up with TRBD1. CDR1 is LGHDT and CDR2 is YNNKEL in the germline V gene (reference sequence). This CDR3 spans 16 amino acids. V gave up 4 bases and J gave up 6 bases; unmatched junction bases: 11. CDR3 residues: CASSRNTGEIYEKLFF. The CDR3, as DNA: TGTGCCAGCAGCCGGAATACAGGGGAAATTTATGAAAAACTGTTTTTT.

The sample holds a few counts of this clone. The chain recombines TRBV30 with TRBJ1-3; 7 bases match TRBD1. Germline CDR1 GTSNPN, CDR2 SVGIG (reference sequence). The CDR3 spans 15 residues. Trimming cost V 1 base and J 0 bases; bases outside gene matches: 3. The CDR3 spells CAWSGDRASGNTIYF. The CDR3, as DNA: TGTGCCTGGAGTGGCGACAGGGCCTCTGGAAACACCATATATTTT.

The rearrangement links TRBV28 to TRBJ1-2, with D possibly matching TRBD1 (5 bases). The CDR3 runs 13 residues. CDR1 is MDHEN and CDR2 is SYDVKM in the germline V gene. The ends were cut back, 8 bases at V and 5 bases at J, with 15 bases in the middle. CDR3 nucleotides: TGTGCCAGCTCCATGTACAGGAATTATGGCTACACCTTC. Residues: CASSMYRNYGYTF.

There are a few counts of this clone. This sequence joins TRBV6-1 and TRBJ1-2; D remains unclear. Trimming stripped 1 base from V and 4 bases from J, with 10 bases between. This CDR3 comprises 14 residues. The germline CDR1 and CDR2 sequences are MNHNS and SASEGT. As DNA, the CDR3 is TGTGCCAGCAGTGAAGGCCCCGGAGGCTATGGCTACACCTTC. This encodes CASSEGPGGYGYTF.

The rearrangement joins TRBV10-3 to TRBJ2-2, with a possible D match to TRBD1 (6 bases). The CDR3 is 15 residues long. V was cut by 10 bases and J by 2 bases, with 17 bases left in between. Germline V gene sequence: CDR1 ENHRY, CDR2 SYGVKD. CDR3 coding DNA: TGTGCCACCTCTTGGGCAGGGGACAACACCGGGGAGCTGTTTTTT. Its translation is CATSWAGDNTGELFF.

This chain uses TRBV3-1 (or the pseudogene TRBV3-2) with TRBJ2-2; D call uncertain. The CDR3 sequence is 11 residues long. The germline gives CDR1 LGHDT, CDR2 YNNKEL (reference sequence). Trimming removed 3 bases from V and 6 bases from J, with 2 bases in between. As DNA, the CDR3 is TGTGCCAGCAGCCACGCCGGGGAGCTGTTTTTT. The encoded protein is CASSHAGELFF.

The J gene is TRBJ1-1, the V gene TRBV12-3 or TRBV12-4; no reliable D call. The CDR3 loop spans 11 amino acids. Trimming left V 6 bases short and J 1 base short, with 3 bases between. CDR3: CASSKNTEAFF. CDR3 nucleotide sequence: TGTGCCAGCAGCAAGAACACTGAAGCTTTCTTT.

The CDR3 loop is CASSLRAGEDEQFF. For the CDR3, the DNA is TGCGCCAGCAGCTTGAGGGCTGGGGAGGATGAGCAGTTCTTC. The rearrangement links TRBV5-1 to TRBJ2-1; a possible D gene is TRBD2 (6 bases). V was trimmed by 1 base and J by 8 bases, leaving 13 bases between them. This CDR3 contains 14 residues. Germline CDR1 reads SGHRS; CDR2 reads YFSETQ.

The gene calls are TRBV5-1 and TRBJ1-1, with a weak D call TRBD1 (5 bases). Trimming took 4 bases from V and 4 from J, leaving 17 bases between them. The CDR3 contains 15 residues. Germline V gene lookup returns CDR1 SGHRS and CDR2 YFSETQ. Here the CDR3 DNA reads TGCGCCAGCAGCCAGGCCAGGGTCTTGGGCACTGAAGCTTTCTTT. Encoded protein: CASSQARVLGTEAFF.

This sequence joins TRBV4-1 and TRBJ2-7; D is possibly TRBD2 (6 bases). V lost 1 base, J lost 6 bases, and 16 bases lay in between. CDR1 is MGHRA, CDR2 YSYEKL, per germline. The CDR3 contains 15 residues. CDR3 region: CASSQGLPGVGEQYF. DNA of the CDR3: TGCGCCAGCAGCCAAGGGCTGCCGGGAGTTGGCGAGCAGTACTTC.

The rearrangement links TRBV7-6 to TRBJ1-6; TRBD1 matches at 7 bases. V shed 3 bases, J shed 5 bases, and the junction held 7 bases outside the gene matches. CDR1 and CDR2 (germline): SGHVS, FNYEAQ. This CDR3 is built from 16 residues. The CDR3 protein is CASSLSIQGNNSPLHF. As DNA, the CDR3 is TGTGCCAGCAGCTTGTCAATACAGGGGAATAATTCACCCCTCCACTTT.

This clone was seen a single time. The chain uses TRBV7-3 and TRBJ2-1; 8 bases line up with TRBD1. V was clipped by 5 bases and J by 6 bases; unmatched bases: 9. The germline gives CDR1 SGHTA, CDR2 FQGTGA. This CDR3 is 15 amino acids long. For the CDR3, the DNA is TGTGCCAGCAGCCCCCGGCCCGGGACAGGCAATGAGCAGTTCTTC. It translates to CASSPRPGTGNEQFF.

The chain carries TRBV6-5 and TRBJ1-1, with TRBD1 as a possible D gene (5 bases). Trimming shortened V by 6 bases and J by 4 bases, and 15 bases separated the two germline ends. The CDR3 contains 14 residues. CDR1 is MNHEY and CDR2 is SVGAGI in the germline V gene. CDR3 residues: CASSNERGITEAFF. The CDR3 DNA sequence: TGTGCCAGCAGCAACGAGCGGGGGATCACTGAAGCTTTCTTT.

The rearrangement uses TRBV5-8 and TRBJ1-5, with 9 bases aligning to TRBD1. V shed 2 bases and J 6 bases; nucleotides not matched to a gene: 3. This CDR3 spans 14 amino acids. The germline gives CDR1 SGHTS, CDR2 YDEGEE. The CDR3, as DNA: TGTGCCAGCAGCTTCGGGACAGGGTCTCAGCCCCAGCATTTT. Translation gives CASSFGTGSQPQHF.

The genes are TRBV7-9 and TRBJ1-1, with unresolved D. CDR1 is SEHNR, CDR2 FQNEAQ, per germline (reference sequence). This CDR3 contains 11 residues. The ends were cut back, 7 bases at V and 3 bases at J, with 6 bases in the middle. The CDR3 loop reads CASTPDTEAFF. The CDR3 coding sequence is TGTGCCAGCACGCCCGACACTGAAGCTTTCTTT.

The chain recombines TRBV24-1 with TRBJ1-1; no reliable D call. Trimming shortened V by 4 bases and J by 7 bases, and 15 bases separated the two germline ends. The CDR3 length is 14 residues. Per the germline V gene, CDR1 is KGHDR and CDR2 is SFDVKD. As DNA, the CDR3 is TGTGCCACCAGTGAGTCAAACAGTTTGGGTGAAGCTTTCTTT. It yields the protein CATSESNSLGEAFF.

Here the CDR3 DNA reads TGTGCCTGGAGCTTGCCGGGGAAGGTCTGGGAGCAGTACTTC. It is translated as CAWSLPGKVWEQYF. This sequence joins TRBV30 and TRBJ2-7, with TRBD2 as a possible D gene (5 bases). V lost 3 bases to trimming and J lost 7 bases, with 19 bases between them. Germline CDR1 and CDR2: GTSNPN and SVGIG (reference sequence). The length of the CDR3 is 14 residues.

The V gene is TRBV5-4, the J gene TRBJ2-3; D might be TRBD2 (5 bases). The CDR3 extends over 17 amino acids. Germline loops: CDR1 SGHNT, CDR2 YYREEE (reference sequence). The V and J ends lost 3 bases and 0 bases respectively, with 17 bases between them. This chain's CDR3 is CASSSRVLPGSTDTQYF. In DNA, the CDR3 is TGTGCCAGCAGCTCACGGGTTTTGCCGGGGAGCACAGATACGCAGTATTTT. Full variable domain (rest looked up from reference TRBV5-4 and TRBJ2-3): ETGVTQSPTHLIKTRGQQVTLRCSSQSGHNTVSWYQQALGQGPQFIFQYYREEENGRGNFPPRFSGLQFPNYSSELNVNALELDDSALYLCASSSRVLPGSTDTQYFGPGTRLTVL.

This clone was observed a few times. The V and J genes are TRBV5-1 and TRBJ1-1, with D hard to call. The V and J ends lost 0 bases and 0 bases respectively, with 6 bases between them. CDR1 and CDR2 (germline): SGHRS, YFSETQ. The CDR3 contains 14 residues. CDR3 nucleotide sequence: TGCGCCAGCAGCTTGGCCACTGTGAACACTGAAGCTTTCTTT. Translating it yields CASSLATVNTEAFF.

The chain recombines TRBV6-2 or TRBV6-3 with TRBJ1-2; 8 bases line up with TRBD1. Germline V CDR1 and CDR2: MNHEY, SVGEGT. This CDR3 contains 15 residues. V lost 4 bases and J lost 8; bases outside the gene matches: 12. For the CDR3, the DNA is TGTGCCAGCAGTTCCGAAGCGAGGACAGGGAGAGGCTACACCTTC. Amino acids: CASSSEARTGRGYTF.

This clone was seen just once. The V and J genes are TRBV9 and TRBJ2-5; a possible D gene is TRBD2 (5 bases). The V end lost 0 bases, the J end lost 5 bases, and 11 bases lay between the germline ends. The CDR3 loop spans 14 amino acids. Germline V lookup: CDR1 SGDLS, CDR2 YYNGEE. This CDR3 is CASSVGRDRETQYF. DNA of the CDR3: TGTGCCAGCAGCGTAGGACGGGATAGGGAGACCCAGTACTTC.

The chain carries TRBV6-5 and TRBJ1-2, with 7 bases that match TRBD1. Germline V gene data show CDR1 as MNHEY and CDR2 as SVGAGI. After removal of 7 bases from V and 6 bases from J, the junction contained 14 bases not matched to a gene. This CDR3 is 15 amino acids long. CDR3 DNA sequence: TGTGCCAGCATGGGGGACCTACAGGGGCCGAATGGCTACACCTTC. Translated, it gives CASMGDLQGPNGYTF.

V gene TRBV12-3 or TRBV12-4 combines with J gene TRBJ2-3; D not certain. The CDR3 length is 13 residues. V dropped 2 bases and J dropped 6 bases, with 9 bases sitting between them. This chain's CDR3 is CASSLPPGDTQYF. The CDR3, as DNA: TGTGCCAGCAGTTTACCACCCGGGGATACGCAGTATTTT.

This chain links TRBV6-2 or TRBV6-3 with TRBJ2-1; TRBD2 might be the D (6 bases). V dropped 5 bases and J dropped 5 bases, with 16 bases sitting between them. This CDR3 region has 15 residues. Germline V gene sequence: CDR1 MNHEY, CDR2 SVGEGT. The CDR3 coding sequence is TGTGCCAGCAGTAACCCGGGACTGAGGAACAATGAGCAGTTCTTC. Amino acids: CASSNPGLRNNEQFF.

The chain carries TRBV19 and TRBJ2-1; 8 bases are a match to TRBD2. The germline CDR1 and CDR2 sequences are LNHDA and SQIVND (reference sequence). This CDR3 comprises 18 residues. Losses at the gene ends were 3 bases for V and 4 bases for J; bases not matched to a gene: 14. The CDR3 bases are TGTGCCAGTAGTATGGGCGGGGGGTCTATTCGACTATACAATGAGCAGTTCTTC. This codes for CASSMGGGSIRLYNEQFF.